This entry features one TCR beta chain sequence. The data were taken from a study of blood T cell repertoires in COVID-19. Study as a whole: Samples taken during acute and convalescent COVID-19 were collected in the United States, Italy and Spain. Sample material is recorded as cDNA or gDNA derived from T cells, B-cell-depleted T cells, or PBMCs.

This CDR3 contains 12 residues. Trimming left V 6 bases short and J 6 bases short, with 12 bases between. The germline V gene has CDR1 MDHEN and CDR2 SYDVKM. The method was immunoSEQ multiplex PCR; TCRdb's version includes in-frame clones alone and lacks a portion of them. The table records 650,000 to 800,000 clones, approximately 90% of them present only once. Sequencing input: peripheral blood. The rearrangement links TRBV28 to TRBJ2-7; perhaps TRBD1 as D (5 bases). This clonotype originated in a woman in her late teens or twenties with acute or convalescent COVID-19. As DNA, the CDR3 is TGTGCCAGCAGCCAGGCCAGGGTCGAGCAGTACTTC. Translated, it gives CASSQARVEQYF.